Below are 22 T cell receptor beta chains sequenced from a single sample in a study of T cell repertoires in aging, cancer and after chemotherapy. Multiplex touch-down PCR with TRB-A/B primers amplified rearranged V-D-J TRB sequences. One entry per CDR3 protein results from TCRdb running MiXCR on the multiplex PCR reads. There are about 4,300 distinct CDR3 sequences in the sample; around 39% occur only once, and approximately 3.6% lies in the top ten. Amplification of TCR beta used genomic DNA extracted from peripheral blood. Sequenced material: blood. The receptors come from a human donor with a blood cancer.

The chain is built from TRBV19 and TRBJ1-6; 8 nucleotides line up with TRBD1. CDR1 is LNHDA, CDR2 SQIVND, per germline (reference sequence). The CDR3 contains 12 residues. The V segment lost 7 bases and the J segment 11 bases; nucleotides outside the gene matches: 4. The CDR3 DNA reads as TGTGCCAGTATCCACAGGGGGGCACCCCTCCACTTT. Translated: CASIHRGAPLHF. Full variable domain (remainder filled in from reference TRBV19 and TRBJ1-6): DGGITQSPKYLFRKEGQNVTLSCEQNLNHDAMYWYRQDPGQGLRLIYYSQIVNDFQKGDIAEGYSVSREKKESFPLTVTSAQKNPTAFYLCASIHRGAPLHFGNGTRLTVT.

This clonotype was seen a few times. The chain is built from TRBV12-3 or TRBV12-4 and TRBJ2-1; TRBD2 aligns across 11 bases. The CDR3 is 16 amino acids. V lost 1 base, J lost 6 bases, and 5 bases stayed unmatched. The CDR3 spells CASSLGDSGRVNEQFF. CDR3 DNA sequence: TGTGCCAGCAGTTTAGGGGATAGCGGGAGGGTCAATGAGCAGTTCTTC.

The chain recombines TRBV19 with TRBJ2-7; 11 bases fit TRBD2. Germline CDR1 LNHDA, CDR2 SQIVND (reference sequence). The CDR3 is made up of 15 amino acids. Trimming cost V 5 bases and J 4 bases; bases outside gene matches: 7. The CDR3 sequence is CASSVTSGSLYEQYF. The CDR3 DNA is TGTGCCAGTAGTGTTACTAGCGGGAGCCTGTACGAGCAGTACTTC.

This clonotype was detected a few times. V is TRBV6-5 and J is TRBJ2-4; D is tentatively TRBD1 or TRBD2 (7 bases each). The germline V gene has CDR1 MNHEY and CDR2 SVGAGI. V was shortened by 7 bases and J by 2 bases, with 15 bases between the two germline ends. CDR3 size: 15 residues. This CDR3 is CASTPRGGPKNIQYF. CDR3 DNA sequence: TGTGCCAGCACTCCCAGGGGGGGGCCCAAAAACATTCAGTACTTC.

As for this clonotype: With a much larger clone just one base away, this may be a read error. V gene TRBV27 combines with J gene TRBJ1-4; the D gene is possibly TRBD1 (5 bases). Trimming took off 7 bases at V and 8 bases at J, with 20 bases between the two ends. Germline lookup yields CDR1 MNHEY and CDR2 SMNVEV (reference sequence). CDR3 length: 15 residues. For the CDR3, the DNA is TGTGCCAGCATTACGCGGGCGCTGGGGCGGGAAAAACTGTTTTTT. The encoded protein is CASITRALGREKLFF.

By frequency in the sample, this clonotype is medium-sized. The chain links TRBV15 to TRBJ2-3; 10 bases map to TRBD2. This CDR3 is 15 amino acids long. Germline V lookup: CDR1 LNHNV, CDR2 YYDKDF (reference sequence). Trimming took 0 bases from V and 5 from J; bases not matched to a gene: 2. CDR3 protein: CATSRDLAGVDTQYF. CDR3 coding DNA: TGTGCCACCAGCAGAGATCTAGCGGGGGTAGATACGCAGTATTTT.

This clonotype turned up a few times. The J gene is TRBJ2-2, the V gene TRBV7-9; TRBD2 might be the D (6 bases). Germline values: CDR1 SEHNR, CDR2 FQNEAQ (reference sequence). Trimming took off 3 bases at V and 4 bases at J, with 12 bases between the two ends. This CDR3 has 15 residues. This CDR3 is CASSFERVGTGELFF. The CDR3 region has the DNA TGTGCCAGCAGCTTTGAGCGGGTCGGCACCGGGGAGCTGTTTTTT.

Only a few counts were recorded for this clonotype. The chain carries TRBV30 and TRBJ1-5; weak D call: TRBD1 (6 bases). Deletions cut 3 bases from V and 0 bases from J, with 9 bases between. Per germline, CDR1 GTSNPN and CDR2 SVGIG (reference sequence). This CDR3 comprises 14 residues. The CDR3 here is CAWSRDTSNQPQHF. In DNA form, the CDR3 reads TGTGCCTGGAGCAGGGACACTAGCAATCAGCCCCAGCATTTT.

Notes on this clonotype: This clone may be a read error of a much larger clone one base away. This sequence joins TRBV19 and TRBJ2-5; the D is unclear. Germline V gives CDR1 LNHDA, CDR2 SQIVND (reference sequence). The ends were cut back, 2 bases at V and 5 bases at J, with 12 bases in the middle. The CDR3 runs to 14 residues. CDR3 coding DNA: TGTGCCAGTAGTATAAGGCTGCGGACGGAGACCCAGTACTTC. Its translation is CASSIRLRTETQYF.

The V and J genes are TRBV12-3 or TRBV12-4 and TRBJ2-3; D is uncertain. V gave up 4 bases and J gave up 1 base, with 12 bases separating them. There are 15 residues in the CDR3. CDR3 region: CASSSLGRGTDTQYF. Here the CDR3 DNA reads TGTGCCAGCAGTTCTTTAGGTCGAGGCACAGATACGCAGTATTTT.

The chain joins TRBV27 to TRBJ2-4; 7 positions match TRBD2. CDR1 is MNHEY and CDR2 is SMNVEV in the germline V gene (reference sequence). Unmatched junction bases numbered 13, after V lost 5 bases and J lost 0 bases. This CDR3 comprises 18 residues. CDR3 DNA sequence: TGTGCCAGCAGTCTGCGAGGGTGGGACTACCTAGCCAAAAACATTCAGTACTTC. Amino acids: CASSLRGWDYLAKNIQYF.

This sequence joins TRBV30 and TRBJ2-7, with D maybe TRBD2 (6 bases). Germline assignment: CDR1 GTSNPN and CDR2 SVGIG (reference sequence). The ends were cut back, 3 bases at V and 6 bases at J, with 18 bases in the middle. The CDR3 runs to 14 residues. The CDR3 loop reads CAWRKGVSRGEQYF. CDR3 DNA: TGTGCCTGGAGAAAAGGAGTATCGCGGGGCGAGCAGTACTTC. The whole variable domain, filled in from reference TRBV30 and TRBJ2-7, reads SQTIHQWPATLVQPVGSPLSLECTVEGTSNPNLYWYRQAAGRGLQLLFYSVGIGQISSEVPQNLSASRPQDRQFILSSKKLLLSDSGFYLCAWRKGVSRGEQYFGPGTRLTVT.

This clonotype showed up just a few times. This chain connects TRBV5-5 to TRBJ2-7, with 7 bases identical to TRBD1. V shed 4 bases, J shed 5 bases, and the junction held 6 bases outside the gene matches. The CDR3 loop spans 13 amino acids. Germline CDR1 SGHKS, CDR2 YYEKEE (reference sequence). CDR3 coding DNA: TGTGCCAGCAGCAGACAGGGTATGGACGAGCAGTACTTC. Protein: CASSRQGMDEQYF.

The rearrangement joins TRBV29-1 to TRBJ2-7; perhaps TRBD2 as D (5 bases). Trimming cost V 6 bases and J 4 bases, with 13 bases left between them. The CDR3 spans 12 residues. Germline CDR1 is SQVTM and CDR2 is ANQGSEA. The CDR3: CSVATSGYEQYF. CDR3 DNA: TGCAGCGTGGCCACTTCGGGGTACGAGCAGTACTTC.

In its sample, this clonotype is medium-sized. This chain joins TRBV6-5 and TRBJ2-2; D not certain. The V and J ends lost 1 base and 7 bases respectively, with 7 bases between them. The CDR3 runs to 13 residues. CDR1 and CDR2 (germline): MNHEY, SVGAGI. The CDR3 DNA reads as TGTGCCAGCAGTTACTATAAGGTCGGGGAGCTGTTTTTT. This translates into CASSYYKVGELFF.

The chain couples TRBV12-3 or TRBV12-4 to TRBJ1-5; D is ambiguous. V lost 1 base and J lost 4, with 5 bases in between. The CDR3 has 13 residues. In DNA, the CDR3 is TGTGCCAGCAGTTTAGGTAGTAATCAGCCCCAGCATTTT. Its translation: CASSLGSNQPQHF.

This clonotype is classed as large. The rearrangement uses TRBV19 and TRBJ2-2; D is ambiguous. The CDR3 is made up of 14 amino acids. The V gene's germline CDR1 is LNHDA and CDR2 SQIVND (reference sequence). Trimming stripped 3 bases from V and 6 bases from J, with 11 bases between. This CDR3 is CASSIRNGAGELFF. CDR3 nucleotides: TGTGCCAGTAGTATCCGGAACGGCGCCGGGGAGCTGTTTTTT.

By share, this clonotype ranks as medium-sized. The V call is TRBV27, the J call TRBJ2-1, with 8 bases fitting TRBD2. The CDR3 consists of 16 residues. In germline, CDR1 is MNHEY, CDR2 SMNVEV (reference sequence). Trimming took 2 bases from V and 5 from J; bases not matched to a gene: 8. CDR3 region: CASSLGRTSPNNEQFF. The CDR3 region has the DNA TGTGCCAGCAGTTTAGGGAGGACTAGCCCAAACAATGAGCAGTTCTTC.

As for this clonotype: This may arise from a read error, as a much more abundant clone is one base away. The chain's CDR3 is CASSLAVGGELFF. The CDR3 DNA is TGTGCCAGCAGTCTAGCGGTCGGCGGGGAGCTGTTTTTT. The chain recombines TRBV27 with TRBJ2-2; 7 bases are a match to TRBD2. CDR3 length: 13 residues. With 5 bases clipped from V and 7 bases from J, the junction kept 4 bases outside the gene matches. Germline V gene lookup returns CDR1 MNHEY and CDR2 SMNVEV (reference sequence).

By share, this clonotype counts as medium-sized. The rearrangement uses TRBV19 and TRBJ2-3; 12 bases fit TRBD2. The CDR3 has 15 residues. Germline V CDR1 and CDR2: LNHDA, SQIVND (reference sequence). V shed 3 bases and J 4 bases; nucleotides not matched to a gene: 2. CDR3 DNA sequence: TGTGCCAGTAGTATGCTAGCGGGAGGGGCAGATACGCAGTATTTT. Translation gives CASSMLAGGADTQYF. Variable domain in full (rest from reference TRBV19 and TRBJ2-3): DGGITQSPKYLFRKEGQNVTLSCEQNLNHDAMYWYRQDPGQGLRLIYYSQIVNDFQKGDIAEGYSVSREKKESFPLTVTSAQKNPTAFYLCASSMLAGGADTQYFGPGTRLTVL.

The rearrangement joins TRBV11-2 to TRBJ2-5; 7 nucleotides match TRBD1. The CDR3 runs 16 residues. CDR1 and CDR2 from the germline V gene are SGHAT and FQNNGV. V was pared by 1 base and J by 5 bases, with 10 bases of the junction left unmatched. The CDR3 DNA follows: TGTGCCAGCAGCTTAGGAGGGGGCAGGGCCAGGGAGACCCAGTACTTC. It is translated as CASSLGGGRARETQYF.

This clonotype showed up just a few times. The V call is TRBV5-1, the J call TRBJ2-2; 9 nucleotides line up with TRBD2. The CDR3 loop spans 18 amino acids. Germline V gives CDR1 SGHRS, CDR2 YFSETQ. V gave up 4 bases and J gave up 0 bases; unmatched junction bases: 10. CDR3 nucleotide sequence: TGCGCCAGCAGCCCCGTCGGACTAGCGAGTTCGAACACCGGGGAGCTGTTTTTT. Its protein is CASSPVGLASSNTGELFF.